Below, 5 T cell receptor beta chains from the same sample are listed, as sequenced in a study of spatial heterogeneity in lung cancer. Time point denoted: blood at routine non-recurrence follow-up after resection. Via MiXCR, TCRdb re-called the 5' RACE reads, giving one row per CDR3 protein. The table lists around 27,000 distinct CDR3 sequences, about 5.3% of them singletons. Sequenced material: PBMCs, taken at follow-up. Receptors originate from a female donor with early-stage non-small cell lung cancer.

This clonotype has ten or more counts. The rearrangement uses TRBV20-1 and TRBJ2-5; D is perhaps TRBD2 (5 bases). From germline, CDR1 is DFQATT and CDR2 SNEGSKA (reference sequence). The ends were cut back, 3 bases at V and 5 bases at J, with 16 bases in the middle. The CDR3 consists of 14 residues. CDR3 coding DNA: TGCAGTGCTAGTCTTTCGAGGAGGATGGAGACCCAGTACTTC. It encodes CSASLSRRMETQYF.

This clonotype has ten or more counts. J is TRBJ2-1 and V is TRBV6-5, with 9 bases lining up with TRBD1. Germline V gene lookup returns CDR1 MNHEY and CDR2 SVGAGI. This CDR3 spans 16 amino acids. The trim removed 4 bases at V and 4 bases at J, leaving 8 bases unmatched. CDR3 region: CASSSTGGNPYNEQFF. The CDR3 nucleotides read TGTGCCAGCAGTTCGACAGGGGGGAACCCTTACAATGAGCAGTTCTTC.

This clonotype was observed at least ten times. The V gene is TRBV20-1, the J gene TRBJ2-3; tentative D call: TRBD1 (6 bases). The CDR3 loop spans 12 amino acids. Trimming pared 5 bases from V and 4 bases from J, leaving 10 bases between. From germline, CDR1 is DFQATT and CDR2 SNEGSKA (reference sequence). The DNA for the CDR3 is TGCAGTGCTGGGGACATTGCAGATACGCAGTATTTT. It yields the protein CSAGDIADTQYF.

This clonotype appeared many times. The chain uses TRBV10-3 and TRBJ1-1; D not certain. CDR1 ENHRY and CDR2 SYGVKD come from the germline V gene. CDR3 length equals 14 residues. Trimming removed 7 bases from V and 5 bases from J, with 17 bases in between. CDR3 DNA: TGTGCCATCACTCAGAAGGAGGGCGGGACTGAAGCTTTCTTT. Translated, it gives CAITQKEGGTEAFF.

This clonotype showed up many times. The chain has TRBV4-3 and TRBJ2-1; perhaps TRBD2 as D (6 bases). The CDR3 runs 14 residues. V gave up 0 bases and J gave up 15 bases, with 18 bases separating them. Germline CDR1 and CDR2: LGHNA and YSLEER. The CDR3 is CASSQDRDSQLWFF. CDR3 nucleotide sequence: TGCGCCAGCAGCCAAGATCGGGACTCCCAATTGTGGTTCTTC.